The next 32 T cell receptor beta chains were all read from a single sample in a study of beta chain features in type 1 diabetes. The authors reverse transcribed all of the isolated RNA, so sequencing captured expressed TCRB transcripts. Here immunoSEQ multiplex PCR was the method, and the copy in TCRdb shows in-frame clones only, minus some. The sample comprises hundreds of thousands of clones, around 28% of which are singletons, and 0.065% rests with the top ten. Sequencing was performed on naive CD4+ T cells from blood. The receptors were sampled from a man between 18 and 35 years old in good health.

The chain joins TRBV19 to TRBJ2-1; no definite D call. The CDR3 loop spans 15 amino acids. V was trimmed by 6 bases and J by 0 bases, leaving 12 bases between them. Germline V lookup: CDR1 LNHDA, CDR2 SQIVND (reference sequence). For the CDR3, the DNA is TGTGCCAGTAGCGTCGAGTTTAGCTCCTACAATGAGCAGTTCTTC. This encodes CASSVEFSSYNEQFF.

This chain connects TRBV4-2 to TRBJ2-7; D is possibly TRBD2 (6 bases). CDR1 is LGHNA, CDR2 YNFKEQ, per germline. Trimming left V 4 bases short and J 7 bases short, with 17 bases between. The CDR3 covers 14 residues. Written as DNA, the CDR3 is TGTGCCAGCAGCCGAGAAATGGAGGGGAGAGAGCAGTACTTC. Its protein product is CASSREMEGREQYF.

The genes are TRBV29-1 and TRBJ2-1; 8 bases align to TRBD1. The germline V gene has CDR1 SQVTM and CDR2 ANQGSEA. J gave up 5 bases and V 7 bases, and 4 bases lay outside the gene matches. The CDR3 is made up of 12 amino acids. In DNA form, the CDR3 reads TGCAGCGCCGGACAGGGCAACAATGAGCAGTTCTTC. Encoded protein: CSAGQGNNEQFF.

This rearrangement joins TRBV7-2 to TRBJ2-5; D ambiguous. This CDR3 is built from 14 residues. Trimming shortened V by 0 bases and J by 7 bases, and 12 bases separated the two germline ends. Germline lookup yields CDR1 SGHTA and CDR2 FQGNSA. The CDR3 reads CASSLAPTVGTQYF. The CDR3 region has the DNA TGTGCCAGCAGCTTAGCGCCCACGGTTGGGACCCAGTACTTC.

There are a few counts of this clone. The genes are TRBV2 and TRBJ1-3, with unresolved D. Trimming shortened V by 7 bases and J by 1 base, and 5 bases separated the two germline ends. This CDR3 contains 12 residues. CDR1 and CDR2 from the germline V gene are SNHLY and FYNNEI. The DNA for the CDR3 is TGTGCCAGCAATCCATCTGGAAACACCATATATTTT. Its translation is CASNPSGNTIYF.

This clone turned up a few times. V and J are TRBV30 and TRBJ2-1; 7 bases line up with TRBD2. With V trimmed by 2 bases and J by 4 bases, 5 bases remained unmatched. The CDR3 is 14 amino acids. Germline V gene lookup returns CDR1 GTSNPN and CDR2 SVGIG (reference sequence). The CDR3 here is CAWSRGGDYNEQFF. The CDR3 nucleotides read TGTGCCTGGAGTCGCGGGGGAGATTACAATGAGCAGTTCTTC.

This clone was seen more than once but under ten times. The V call is TRBV30, the J call TRBJ1-2; D call uncertain. V gave up 0 bases and J gave up 2 bases, with 7 bases separating them. The V gene's germline CDR1 is GTSNPN and CDR2 SVGIG (reference sequence). This CDR3 contains 13 residues. The DNA of the CDR3 is TGTGCCTGGAGTGTTGGGGAGAACTATGGCTACACCTTC. Residues: CAWSVGENYGYTF. Based on the CDR3 plus reference TRBV30 and TRBJ1-2, the full variable domain is SQTIHQWPATLVQPVGSPLSLECTVEGTSNPNLYWYRQAAGRGLQLLFYSVGIGQISSEVPQNLSASRPQDRQFILSSKKLLLSDSGFYLCAWSVGENYGYTFGSGTRLTVV.

This clone showed up just a few times. The chain employs TRBV10-3 and TRBJ1-2, with D uncertain. Trimming pared 0 bases from V and 7 bases from J, leaving 12 bases between. The CDR3 sequence is 14 residues long. Germline lookup yields CDR1 ENHRY and CDR2 SYGVKD. The CDR3 DNA is TGTGCCATCAGTGAGTCGCCAGAAGTCTTTGGCTACACCTTC. Its protein product is CAISESPEVFGYTF.

Only a few counts were recorded for this clone. The chain couples TRBV29-1 to TRBJ2-3; 8 positions agree with TRBD1. After removal of 6 bases from V and 4 bases from J, the junction contained 9 bases not matched to a gene. Germline CDR1 reads SQVTM; CDR2 reads ANQGSEA. The length of the CDR3 is 14 residues. The CDR3 region has the DNA TGCAGCGTGGGGGACAGGCCCCTGTCAGATACGCAGTATTTT. Translated, it gives CSVGDRPLSDTQYF.

V usage is TRBV7-2 and J usage is TRBJ2-6, with D perhaps being TRBD1 or TRBD2 (6 bases each). Trimming pared 5 bases from V and 0 bases from J, leaving 20 bases between. The CDR3 covers 19 residues. Germline values: CDR1 SGHTA, CDR2 FQGNSA. Here the CDR3 DNA reads TGTGCCAGCAGCCCCCGGGGGACAAGGTCCTCCTCTGGGGCCAACGTCCTGACTTTC. Its translation is CASSPRGTRSSSGANVLTF.

This clone showed up just a few times. The V gene is TRBV21-1, the J gene TRBJ2-5; TRBD1 reflects the table's D call only, with no check against the DNA. TRBV21-1 is noted as a pseudogene. The CDR3 has 15 residues. The CDR3 loop is CASSKGGDRRETQYF. CDR3 coding DNA: TGTGCCAGCAGCAAAGGGGGGGACAGGCGAGAGACCCAGTACTTC.

The sample holds a few counts of this clone. The genes are TRBV29-1 and TRBJ2-2; perhaps TRBD2 as D (5 bases). Per the germline V gene, CDR1 is SQVTM and CDR2 is ANQGSEA. Trimming removed 3 bases at V and 1 base at J, with 12 bases between. The length of the CDR3 is 15 residues. The CDR3 bases are TGCAGCGTTGAGATCGCCGGAGGGAACACCGGGGAGCTGTTTTTT. This codes for CSVEIAGGNTGELFF.

The chain links TRBV23-1 to TRBJ1-5, with 12 bases lining up with TRBD1. TRBV23-1 is recorded as an ORF, its role being uncertain. V gave up 4 bases and J gave up 3 bases; unmatched junction bases: 4. This CDR3 region has 16 residues. The CDR3 protein is CASSRGTGGDNQPQHF. The CDR3 DNA follows: TGCGCCAGCAGTCGGGGGACAGGGGGCGACAATCAGCCCCAGCATTTT.

This clone has more than one count but fewer than ten. This chain connects TRBV6-4 to TRBJ2-4; 8 bases align to TRBD1. From germline, CDR1 is MRHNA and CDR2 SNTAGT. CDR3 size: 17 residues. Trimming cost V 2 bases and J 0 bases; bases outside gene matches: 6. The CDR3 here is CASSDPDREIAKNIQYF. In DNA form, the CDR3 reads TGTGCCAGCAGTGACCCGGACAGGGAGATAGCCAAAAACATTCAGTACTTC.

The table lists this clone with a few counts. J is TRBJ2-5 and V is TRBV19, with 8 bases lining up with TRBD1. The length of the CDR3 is 14 residues. The ends lost 4 bases at V and 5 bases at J; junction bases unmatched: 6. Germline values: CDR1 LNHDA, CDR2 SQIVND (reference sequence). CDR3 bases: TGTGCCAGTAGTAGGCCGGACAGGGATGAGACCCAGTACTTC. This encodes CASSRPDRDETQYF.

This clone was counted only a few times. This chain joins TRBV7-3 and TRBJ2-1, with a possible D match to TRBD1 (5 bases). Trimming stripped 2 bases from V and 4 bases from J, with 6 bases between. The CDR3 is 13 amino acids. CDR1 and CDR2 from the germline V gene are SGHTA and FQGTGA. The CDR3 nucleotides are TGTGCCAGCAGCTTACAGGGATACAATGAGCAGTTCTTC. Residues: CASSLQGYNEQFF.

The rearrangement links TRBV9 to TRBJ2-2; TRBD2 matches at 12 bases. The CDR3 spans 15 residues. Germline V gene lookup returns CDR1 SGDLS and CDR2 YYNGEE. V trimming: 2 bases; J trimming: 6 bases; junction bases outside the gene matches: 2. The CDR3 DNA reads as TGTGCCAGCAGCGTGACTAGCGGGAGTCCCGGGGAGCTGTTTTTT. It codes for CASSVTSGSPGELFF.

This chain joins TRBV29-1 and TRBJ1-2, with D uncertain. V was cut by 6 bases and J by 8 bases, with 16 bases left in between. Per the germline V gene, CDR1 is SQVTM and CDR2 is ANQGSEA. CDR3 size: 12 residues. The CDR3 sequence: CSVARLFVGYTF. CDR3 in DNA: TGCAGCGTCGCCCGCCTCTTCGTAGGCTACACCTTC.

This clone was detected only a few times. The chain couples TRBV25-1 to TRBJ2-1; D might be TRBD1 or TRBD2, each matching 5 bases. The CDR3 sequence is 16 residues long. CDR1 and CDR2 from the germline V gene are MGHDK and SYGVNS. V gave up 2 bases and J gave up 3 bases, with 14 bases separating them. For the CDR3, the DNA is TGTGCCAGCAGTGAAGCCGGGACGTCATTCTACAATGAGCAGTTCTTC. It translates to CASSEAGTSFYNEQFF.

The chain recombines TRBV10-3 with TRBJ2-3, with D perhaps TRBD1 or TRBD2 (5 bases each). CDR3 size: 12 residues. Germline loops: CDR1 ENHRY, CDR2 SYGVKD. Trimming pared 4 bases from V and 14 bases from J, leaving 16 bases between. CDR3: CAISGDGPAWYF. The DNA of the CDR3 is TGTGCCATCAGTGGGGACGGGCCCGCCTGGTATTTT.

V gene TRBV28 combines with J gene TRBJ2-7; the D call may be TRBD1 or TRBD2 (5 bases each). Germline CDR1 MDHEN, CDR2 SYDVKM. V shed 7 bases and J shed 4 bases, with 20 bases lying between them. The CDR3 totals 15 residues. CDR3 DNA: TGTGCCAGCATGAGAGGTGGGGGAGAGGCTTACGAGCAGTACTTC. Residues: CASMRGGGEAYEQYF.

This clone has just a few counts. The chain carries TRBV11-2 and TRBJ2-1, with no clear D. The V end was cut by 6 bases, the J end by 6 bases, with 12 bases between. This CDR3 is 13 amino acids long. Germline V gene lookup returns CDR1 SGHAT and CDR2 FQNNGV. CDR3 in amino acids: CASRELGLNEQFF. In nucleotides, the CDR3 is TGTGCCAGCAGGGAGTTAGGGCTCAATGAGCAGTTCTTC.

This chain joins TRBV14 and TRBJ2-7; tentative D call: TRBD2 (5 bases). The germline gives CDR1 SGHDN, CDR2 FVKESK. The length of the CDR3 is 13 residues. Trimming stripped 4 bases from V and 3 bases from J, with 10 bases between. The CDR3 nucleotides read TGTGCCAGCAGCCCTACTAGGCACTACGAGCAGTACTTC. Amino acid sequence: CASSPTRHYEQYF.

This clone was seen a handful of times. V gene TRBV2 combines with J gene TRBJ2-7; the match to TRBD2 covers 7 bases. Germline V lookup: CDR1 SNHLY, CDR2 FYNNEI. The CDR3 is 13 amino acids. V gave up 6 bases and J gave up 4 bases; unmatched junction bases: 6. CDR3 residues: CASSELAPYEQYF. As DNA, the CDR3 is TGTGCCAGCAGCGAACTAGCGCCGTACGAGCAGTACTTC. The complete variable domain, with remaining parts taken from reference TRBV2 and TRBJ2-7, reads EPEVTQTPSHQVTQMGQEVILRCVPISNHLYFYWYRQILGQKVEFLVSFYNNEISEKSEIFDDQFSVERPDGSNFTLKIRSTKLEDSAMYFCASSELAPYEQYFGPGTRLTVT.

This clone has only a few counts. The chain is built from TRBV7-2 and TRBJ2-4; either TRBD1 or TRBD2 may fit D (5 bases each). V was pared by 0 bases and J by 4 bases, with 10 bases between. Germline CDR1 reads SGHTA; CDR2 reads FQGNSA. This CDR3 is 15 amino acids long. This CDR3 is CASSLAGAAKNIQYF. The CDR3 bases are TGTGCCAGCAGCTTAGCCGGGGCAGCAAAAAACATTCAGTACTTC.

This clone was seen a handful of times. The rearrangement uses TRBV7-3 and TRBJ2-1; D is unresolved. Germline loops: CDR1 SGHTA, CDR2 FQGTGA. Trimming cost V 7 bases and J 7 bases, with 14 bases left between them. The CDR3 sequence is 13 residues long. As DNA, the CDR3 is TGTGCCAGCACGAATTCCCCGGGTAATGAGCAGTTCTTC. Residues: CASTNSPGNEQFF.

The chain employs TRBV9 and TRBJ1-4; 9 nucleotides align to TRBD1. Looked up from germline, CDR1 is SGDLS and CDR2 is YYNGEE. After removal of 3 bases from V and 7 bases from J, the junction contained 7 bases not matched to a gene. The CDR3 spans 15 residues. In DNA form, the CDR3 reads TGTGCCAGCAGCGCGACAGGGGGACCCAGTGAAAAACTGTTTTTT. This encodes CASSATGGPSEKLFF. The whole variable domain, filled in from reference TRBV9 and TRBJ1-4, reads DSGVTQTPKHLITATGQRVTLRCSPRSGDLSVYWYQQSLDQGLQFLIQYYNGEERAKGNILERFSAQQFPDLHSELNLSSLELGDSALYFCASSATGGPSEKLFFGSGTQLSVL.

V usage is TRBV28 and J usage is TRBJ1-1; possibly TRBD1 for D (6 bases). The CDR3 consists of 11 residues. The ends were cut back, 6 bases at V and 10 bases at J, with 12 bases in the middle. CDR1 and CDR2 (germline): MDHEN, SYDVKM. The CDR3 sequence: CASSTGYPAFF. Written as DNA, the CDR3 is TGTGCCAGCAGCACAGGGTATCCAGCTTTCTTT. Looking up the rest from reference TRBV28 and TRBJ1-1 gives the full variable domain: DVKVTQSSRYLVKRTGEKVFLECVQDMDHENMFWYRQDPGLGLRLIYFSYDVKMKEKGDIPEGYSVSREKKERFSLILESASTNQTSMYLCASSTGYPAFFGQGTRLTVV.

CDR3 loop: CASSVLGRVSTGELFF. CDR3 in DNA: TGTGCCAGCAGTGTATTGGGCAGGGTTAGCACCGGGGAGCTGTTTTTT. V usage is TRBV2 and J usage is TRBJ2-2, with a possible D match to TRBD1 (5 bases). The germline gives CDR1 SNHLY, CDR2 FYNNEI. This CDR3 contains 16 residues. The V end lost 4 bases, the J end lost 4 bases, and 16 bases lay between the germline ends.

CDR3 in amino acids: CAWSMRNTGELFF. The CDR3 DNA follows: TGTGCCTGGAGTATGAGGAACACCGGGGAGCTGTTTTTT. The genes are TRBV30 and TRBJ2-2; D unclear. Trimming shortened V by 2 bases and J by 1 base, and 5 bases separated the two germline ends. In germline, CDR1 is GTSNPN, CDR2 SVGIG (reference sequence). The CDR3 spans 13 residues.

The chain is built from TRBV10-1 and TRBJ2-7, with 7 bases identical to TRBD2. The CDR3 totals 15 residues. Unmatched junction bases numbered 7, after V lost 5 bases and J lost 0 bases. The germline CDR1 and CDR2 sequences are WNHNN and SYGVQD (reference sequence). This chain's CDR3 is CASSRAAGDSYEQYF. In DNA form, the CDR3 reads TGCGCCAGCAGTCGGGCTGCGGGAGACTCCTACGAGCAGTACTTC.

This clone was counted a few times. V and J are TRBV4-3 and TRBJ2-1, with TRBD1 matching over 10 bases. CDR1 is LGHNA and CDR2 is YSLEER in the germline V gene. With V trimmed by 1 base and J by 8 bases, 5 bases remained unmatched. The CDR3 is 15 amino acids. CDR3 region: CASSQAGQGMDEQFF. CDR3 coding DNA: TGCGCCAGCAGCCAAGCGGGACAGGGGATGGATGAGCAGTTCTTC.